The clone carrying this TCR beta chain was seen a handful of times. This sample was included in a study of response to subunit inactivated influenza vaccine. In germline, CDR1 is DFQATT, CDR2 SNEGSKA (reference sequence). V was clipped by 3 bases and J by 1 base, with 9 bases between them. CDR3 length: 13 amino acids. TCRdb analysed the RT-PCR reads with MiXCR anew, one entry per CDR3 protein. Among around 480,000 distinct CDR3 sequences listed, approximately 9.9% were seen once. This receptor was identified in a man aged 50 to 60 who received an inactivated influenza vaccine. The sample in question was PBMCs from blood, obtained 45 days after vaccination. The V gene is TRBV20-1, the J gene TRBJ1-1; no clear D gene. The chain's CDR3 is CSASSPGNTEAFF. In DNA form, the CDR3 reads TGCAGTGCTAGTTCTCCAGGGAACACTGAAGCTTTCTTT.